This T cell receptor (beta chain) is drawn from a study of cytotoxic CD8 clonotypes in ibrutinib-treated CLL. Study-level background: The taking of response samples occurred after a median about 13 months of treatment, with a range of 6 to 36.

Profiled with immunoSEQ multiplex PCR; TCRdb holds only in-frame clones, not every one. The data hold over 120,000 clones, with approximately 81% observed a single time. V was clipped by 2 bases and J by 2 bases, with 17 bases between them. CDR1 is SGHTA and CDR2 is FQGNSA in the germline V gene. The length of the CDR3 is 17 residues. Sequenced here: PBMCs, sampled after 12 months of ibrutinib treatment. This TCR was recovered from a human donor with chronic lymphocytic leukemia. V is TRBV7-2 and J is TRBJ2-3, with a possible D match to TRBD1 (5 bases). CDR3 protein: CASSLRGARLYTDTQYF. CDR3 nucleotides: TGTGCCAGCAGCTTACGTGGGGCCAGGCTGTACACAGATACGCAGTATTTT.